Listed below are T cell receptor beta chains from one sample, sequenced in a study of T-cell memory formation after mild COVID-19. TCRdb re-called the 5' RACE reads through MiXCR, storing one row per CDR3 protein. In the table there are 450,000 to 700,000 distinct CDR3 sequences, under 20% of which are singletons. The sample comprised PBMCs or a T cell subset sorted from them (not recorded which). All receptors come from an adult woman who had mild COVID-19 (a few samples of this study predate the infection). Cell type and time point are not known. The conserved cysteine and the conserved F or W are not part of the CDR3 here.

TRBV7-9	ASSFPDKGRGDHF
TRBV5-1	ASSLGGGLYNEQF
TRBV6-2/TRBV6-3	ASSYGAGGVTDTQY
TRBV7-8	ASSSNSNYGYT
TRBV4-3	ASSQEYGNLYNEQF
TRBV2	ASSGERLYNEKLF
TRBV27	ASRGSATNAEAF
TRBV29-1	SVEAIPTDTQY
TRBV7-8	ASRPDRRNTEAF
TRBV7-2	ASRLTGAGNTIY
TRBV7-9	ASSLARGGEHTDTQY
TRBV18	ASSPLAGAQETQY
TRBV12-3/TRBV12-4	ASRPKGAGGDEQF
TRBV6-5	ASTDSFEAF
TRBV20-1	SATLNYGYT
TRBV9	ASSVDDHEQY
TRBV15	ATGGNTIY
TRBV20-1	SASFGYSNQPQH
TRBV12-3/TRBV12-4	ASSLWGQADNEQF
TRBV27	ASSSKTGGELF
TRBV12-3/TRBV12-4	ASSFSVELF
TRBV6-1	ASKGLRANPGGELF
TRBV12-3/TRBV12-4	ASSLEAGTGANQPQH
TRBV4-3	ASSQENRVGGYT
TRBV7-9	ASRPEGTDTQY
TRBV24-1	ATSNYNEQF
TRBV4-3	ASSQDSWAYEQY
TRBV7-3	ASSLEGTTIYNEQF
TRBV24-1	ATSQAIPGTDTQY
TRBV2	ASSLGTHASTDTQY
TRBV14	ASSQQSSGRAVF
TRBV7-2	ASSSGLPALNEQF
TRBV3-1	ASSQDVGGYTEAF
TRBV6-2/TRBV6-3	ASSPKVEITDTQY
TRBV27	ASTPTGTTGELF
TRBV10-3	AIRGLPSGANVLT
TRBV7-9	ASSFGLAVTYEQY
TRBV20-1	SARGQSISPLH
TRBV12-3/TRBV12-4	ASSPRYEQY
TRBV3-1	ASSQDLSSGSRYGYT
TRBV5-1	ASSSDSTSYNEQF
TRBV15	ATSRDDSTGDTQY
TRBV4-1	ASSHGTGGYNQPQH